One and the same sample provided the 28 T cell receptor beta chains below, sequenced in a study of regulatory T cells in long-lasting Graves disease. Time point indicated: persistent/refractory GD, antithyroid drugs over 5 years with positive TRAb. Researchers made the TCR library from RNA that was extracted from PBMCs. CDR3-region Arm-PCR and iRepertoire HTBI primers produced the TCR beta libraries. One entry per CDR3 protein results from TCRdb running MiXCR on the multiplex PCR reads. Here the sample spans roughly 400,000 distinct CDR3 sequences, about a fifth being singletons. The starting material was peripheral blood mononuclear cells (PBMCs), obtained when the disease was refractory, from a patient treated with antithyroid drugs. Source of these receptors: a female donor with Graves disease.

This clonotype was seen a handful of times. This chain uses TRBV28 with TRBJ2-3; 8 bases line up with TRBD2. The germline gives CDR1 MDHEN, CDR2 SYDVKM. The CDR3 is 15 residues long. V was pared by 2 bases and J by 9 bases, with 10 bases of the junction left unmatched. The CDR3, as DNA: TGTGCCAGCAGTTTAGAGGCGGAGGGCGGGGGGACGCAGTATTTT. It translates to CASSLEAEGGGTQYF.

The chain employs TRBV27 and TRBJ2-1; no reliable D call. From germline, CDR1 is MNHEY and CDR2 SMNVEV (reference sequence). This CDR3 contains 16 residues. V gave up 4 bases and J gave up 0 bases, with 13 bases separating them. The CDR3, as DNA: TGTGCCAGCAGTTCCCACGGATTCAGCTCCTACAATGAGCAGTTCTTC. Translated: CASSSHGFSSYNEQFF.

V usage is TRBV24-1 and J usage is TRBJ2-5, with D tentatively TRBD1 (6 bases). Germline V gene sequence: CDR1 KGHDR, CDR2 SFDVKD. The CDR3 sequence is 13 residues long. The V end lost 6 bases, the J end lost 2 bases, and 9 bases lay between the germline ends. The CDR3 loop is CATSPGQQETQYF. DNA for the CDR3: TGTGCCACCAGTCCGGGACAACAAGAGACCCAGTACTTC.

In its sample, this clonotype was seen a few times. The chain couples TRBV7-3 to TRBJ1-1; D is ambiguous. CDR3 size: 13 residues. Germline CDR1 and CDR2: SGHTA and FQGTGA. V dropped 1 base and J dropped 7 bases, with 10 bases sitting between them. CDR3 DNA: TGTGCCAGCAGCTTAAGTCCAGGCCGTGAAGCTTTCTTT. Protein sequence: CASSLSPGREAFF.

This clonotype was recorded at least ten times. V is TRBV7-2 and J is TRBJ2-2; D uncertain. Trimming removed 2 bases at V and 0 bases at J, with 10 bases between. Germline V gene data show CDR1 as SGHTA and CDR2 as FQGNSA. The CDR3 contains 16 residues. CDR3 in amino acids: CASSLRQAANTGELFF. In DNA form, the CDR3 reads TGTGCCAGCAGCTTAAGGCAAGCCGCGAACACCGGGGAGCTGTTTTTT.

The sample holds many counts of this clonotype. The chain uses TRBV28 and TRBJ2-7; TRBD2 matches at 8 bases. The CDR3 is 19 amino acids. J lost 2 bases, V lost 3 bases, and 18 bases had no gene match. CDR1 and CDR2 (germline): MDHEN, SYDVKM. The CDR3, as DNA: TGTGCCAGCAGTTTTTCTTCGTATGCAACGCTAGCGGGTACCTACGAGCAGTACTTC. Protein product: CASSFSSYATLAGTYEQYF.

Details on this clonotype: At one end the junction does not follow the germline gene, possibly because of a read error. This chain joins TRBV27 and TRBJ2-6, with TRBD1 as a possible D gene (5 bases). The CDR3 covers 14 residues. CDR1 and CDR2 (germline): MNHEY, SMNVEV (reference sequence). CDR3 sequence: CVSSAGTGANVLTF. The CDR3 bases are TGTGTCAGCAGTGCAGGGACTGGGGCCAACGTCCTGACTTTC.

This clonotype showed up many times. This chain links TRBV24-1 with TRBJ2-7; D remains unclear. The V gene's germline CDR1 is KGHDR and CDR2 SFDVKD. This CDR3 comprises 11 residues. The V and J ends lost 8 bases and 5 bases respectively, with 9 bases between them. CDR3 in amino acids: CATKAPHEQYF. As DNA, the CDR3 is TGTGCCACCAAGGCCCCGCACGAGCAGTACTTC.

This clonotype was seen at least ten times. The chain uses TRBV7-2 and TRBJ2-7; perhaps TRBD1 as D (5 bases). The CDR3 runs 12 residues. Germline CDR1 SGHTA, CDR2 FQGNSA. Deletions cut 5 bases from V and 7 bases from J, with 12 bases between. CDR3 nucleotide sequence: TGTGCCAGCAGCAAAACCTCAGGGGAGCAGTACTTC. Its protein product is CASSKTSGEQYF.

In its sample, this clonotype was seen many times. The chain is built from TRBV28 and TRBJ1-1; D gene unclear. Between the trimmed V and J ends, which lost 10 bases and 1 base, there was a span of 7 bases. The CDR3 length is 11 residues. The germline gives CDR1 MDHEN, CDR2 SYDVKM. The CDR3 spells CATEGNTEAFF. For the CDR3, the DNA is TGTGCCACGGAGGGGAACACTGAAGCTTTCTTT.

The table lists this clonotype with many counts. The CDR3, as DNA: TGTGCCAGCAGCTTACCCCCGGACTACGAGCAGTACTTC. It codes for CASSLPPDYEQYF. The chain uses TRBV11-2 and TRBJ2-7; unclear D gene. This CDR3 has 13 residues. Trimming cost V 2 bases and J 3 bases, with 8 bases left between them. Per the germline V gene, CDR1 is SGHAT and CDR2 is FQNNGV.

This clonotype has a count of ten or more. The chain uses TRBV12-3 or TRBV12-4 and TRBJ1-1; possible D gene TRBD1, 6 bases. The CDR3 contains 14 residues. V lost 6 bases and J lost 1, with 12 bases in between. For the CDR3, the DNA is TGTGCCAGCAGGCCCAGGGGAGCGAACACTGAAGCTTTCTTT. It translates to CASRPRGANTEAFF.

The chain joins TRBV30 to TRBJ1-1; no clear D gene. V dropped 0 bases and J dropped 3 bases, with 11 bases sitting between them. CDR3 length equals 14 residues. Germline V gene lookup returns CDR1 GTSNPN and CDR2 SVGIG (reference sequence). In DNA form, the CDR3 reads TGTGCCTGGAGTGTACTTGAGTTGGACACTGAAGCTTTCTTT. Translation gives CAWSVLELDTEAFF.

This clonotype was recorded many times. V is TRBV12-3 or TRBV12-4 and J is TRBJ2-5; tentative D call: TRBD1 (6 bases). V lost 7 bases and J 4 bases, leaving 19 bases between the germline ends. The CDR3 spans 15 residues. The CDR3 sequence: CASTPGAGLGETQYF. For the CDR3, the DNA is TGTGCCAGCACCCCAGGGGCAGGGCTAGGAGAGACCCAGTACTTC.

This clonotype has a count of ten or more. This sequence joins TRBV12-3 or TRBV12-4 and TRBJ1-2; 7 bases fit TRBD1. The CDR3 spans 13 residues. Trimming cost V 6 bases and J 4 bases; bases outside gene matches: 5. CDR3 nucleotide sequence: TGTGCCAGCAGCCCTGACAGGGCCTATGGCTACACCTTC. Protein sequence: CASSPDRAYGYTF.

CDR3 sequence reads: CASSLGPGQGAWDYGYTF. The CDR3, as DNA: TGTGCCAGCAGCTTGGGGCCAGGACAGGGGGCTTGGGACTATGGCTACACCTTC. This chain links TRBV5-5 with TRBJ1-2; TRBD1 matches 11 bases. Germline loops: CDR1 SGHKS, CDR2 YYEKEE (reference sequence). The V gene end was trimmed by 0 bases and the J gene end by 3 bases; junction bases not matched to a gene: 10. This CDR3 is built from 18 residues.

This clonotype was observed at least ten times. The rearrangement links TRBV2 to TRBJ1-3; tentative D call: TRBD1 (6 bases). CDR3 length equals 14 residues. V was trimmed by 0 bases and J by 7 bases, leaving 10 bases between them. CDR1 is SNHLY, CDR2 FYNNEI, per germline. CDR3 sequence reads: CASSEALTGNTIYF. CDR3 sequence (DNA): TGTGCCAGCAGTGAAGCGCTAACAGGGAACACCATATATTTT. The full variable domain, completed using reference TRBV2 and TRBJ1-3, is EPEVTQTPSHQVTQMGQEVILRCVPISNHLYFYWYRQILGQKVEFLVSFYNNEISEKSEIFDDQFSVERPDGSNFTLKIRSTKLEDSAMYFCASSEALTGNTIYFGEGSWLTVV.

This clonotype was seen a few times. The V gene is TRBV20-1, the J gene TRBJ2-7, with a weak D call TRBD1 (6 bases). The germline V gene has CDR1 DFQATT and CDR2 SNEGSKA (reference sequence). The CDR3 loop spans 16 amino acids. Trimming stripped 0 bases from V and 3 bases from J, with 18 bases between. The CDR3 sequence is CSARDRIGGINYEQYF. The CDR3, as DNA: TGCAGTGCTAGAGATCGGATAGGGGGTATCAACTACGAGCAGTACTTC.

V and J are TRBV6-1 and TRBJ2-7; 8 bases line up with TRBD1. The CDR3 runs to 15 residues. Germline lookup yields CDR1 MNHNS and CDR2 SASEGT. With V trimmed by 4 bases and J by 0 bases, 5 bases remained unmatched. The CDR3 sequence is CASSGRRGPSYEQYF. The CDR3 DNA follows: TGTGCCAGCAGTGGTCGCAGGGGGCCCTCCTACGAGCAGTACTTC.

The chain combines TRBV19 with TRBJ2-5, with TRBD2 matching 13 bases. Germline trimming cut 6 bases from V and 4 bases from J; bases unmatched to any gene: 11. The CDR3 covers 17 residues. Germline V lookup: CDR1 LNHDA, CDR2 SQIVND (reference sequence). DNA of the CDR3: TGTGCCAGTAGACCCTCTAGCCGACTAGCGGGAGGAGAGACCCAGTACTTC. Translation: CASRPSSRLAGGETQYF.

At least ten counts were recorded for this clonotype. The rearrangement links TRBV28 to TRBJ2-7; D gene unclear. Germline V lookup: CDR1 MDHEN, CDR2 SYDVKM. The germline V and J ends were trimmed by 6 bases and 0 bases, with 9 bases remaining between them. The CDR3 runs 13 residues. CDR3 sequence reads: CASSPGGSYEQYF. In DNA, the CDR3 is TGTGCCAGCAGCCCAGGTGGCTCCTACGAGCAGTACTTC. The whole variable domain, filled in from reference TRBV28 and TRBJ2-7, reads DVKVTQSSRYLVKRTGEKVFLECVQDMDHENMFWYRQDPGLGLRLIYFSYDVKMKEKGDIPEGYSVSREKKERFSLILESASTNQTSMYLCASSPGGSYEQYFGPGTRLTVT.

This clonotype was detected only a few times. Given a much more abundant clone one base away, this may be a read error. This chain joins TRBV11-2 and TRBJ1-2; tentatively, D is TRBD1 (6 bases). CDR3 length: 16 residues. The V gene's germline CDR1 is SGHAT and CDR2 FQNNGV. In nucleotides, the CDR3 is TGTACCAGCAGCTTAGCGGGGGCTTCCCCCGCCAGGGGCTACACCTTC. Protein sequence: CTSSLAGASPARGYTF.

This clonotype has more than one count but fewer than ten. The genes are TRBV28 and TRBJ1-4; no clear D. Germline CDR1 MDHEN, CDR2 SYDVKM. V lost 1 base to trimming and J lost 7 bases, with 13 bases between them. The CDR3 runs 15 residues. DNA for the CDR3: TGTGCCAGCAGTTTATACTTGGGAGGAGGTGAAAAACTGTTTTTT. Translating gives CASSLYLGGGEKLFF.

This clonotype has only a few counts. The rearrangement links TRBV5-1 to TRBJ2-3; tentative D call: TRBD1 (6 bases). V was clipped by 1 base and J by 4 bases, with 10 bases between them. The CDR3 spans 14 residues. Looked up from germline, CDR1 is SGHRS and CDR2 is YFSETQ. CDR3: CASSLLTGSDTQYF. CDR3 nucleotides: TGCGCCAGCAGCTTGCTCACAGGGTCAGATACGCAGTATTTT.

The sample holds many counts of this clonotype. The chain couples TRBV2 to TRBJ2-5, with D hard to call. Germline V gives CDR1 SNHLY, CDR2 FYNNEI. The germline V and J ends were trimmed by 7 bases and 5 bases, with 8 bases remaining between them. The CDR3 sequence is 11 residues long. CDR3 coding DNA: TGTGCCAGCACAGGTCGCGAGACCCAGTACTTC. Its translation is CASTGRETQYF. The full variable domain, completed using reference TRBV2 and TRBJ2-5, is EPEVTQTPSHQVTQMGQEVILRCVPISNHLYFYWYRQILGQKVEFLVSFYNNEISEKSEIFDDQFSVERPDGSNFTLKIRSTKLEDSAMYFCASTGRETQYFGPGTRLLVL.

The chain recombines TRBV6-2 or TRBV6-3 with TRBJ2-2, with TRBD2 identical over 8 bases. Looked up from germline, CDR1 is MNHEY and CDR2 is SVGEGT. V lost 8 bases to trimming and J lost 0 bases; unmatched junction nucleotides: 5. This CDR3 comprises 15 residues. CDR3 in DNA: TGTGCCAGCGCCGGGGGGGGCGCGAACACCGGGGAGCTGTTTTTT. It translates to CASAGGGANTGELFF.

In regard to this clonotype: This may be a read error, as it is one base from a much larger clone. J is TRBJ1-4 and V is TRBV20-1; D ambiguous. V was trimmed by 6 bases and J by 12 bases, leaving 23 bases between them. Germline CDR1 is DFQATT and CDR2 is SNEGSKA (reference sequence). The CDR3 spans 14 residues. CDR3 nucleotide sequence: TGCAGTGCATTACGGCCCGGCCTTGGGGAAGAACTGTTTTTT. Amino acids: CSALRPGLGEELFF.

The rearrangement joins TRBV10-1 to TRBJ2-1; D not certain. The germline V gene encodes CDR1 WNHNN and CDR2 SYGVQD (reference sequence). This CDR3 is built from 16 residues. Deletions cut 0 bases from V and 0 bases from J, with 9 bases between. CDR3 sequence: CASSESKASSYNEQFF. The CDR3 bases are TGCGCCAGCAGTGAGTCGAAAGCCTCCTCCTACAATGAGCAGTTCTTC.